These 22 T cell receptor beta chains were sequenced from one sample in a study of vaccination effects on CD4 cells after COVID-19. It was after around 10 days of culture that CD4+ T cells were isolated. For these receptors, no antigen is known. The table came from immunoSEQ multiplex PCR; TCRdb's copy has only in-frame clones and leaves some out. The table records under 50,000 clones, 70% to 80% of them present only once. The sample in question was CD4+ T cells from PBMCs cultured without peptide, obtained before COVID-19 vaccination. Source of these receptors: a human donor who had a prior SARS-CoV-2 infection.

This sequence joins TRBV11-3 and TRBJ2-3; 7 nucleotides match TRBD1. Germline-derived CDR1 and CDR2 are SGHNT and YENEEA. V was clipped by 6 bases and J by 5 bases; unmatched bases: 11. The CDR3 is 15 residues long. Written as DNA, the CDR3 is TGTGCCAGCAGTCGACCCGGGACAGATGAAGATACGCAGTATTTT. As protein: CASSRPGTDEDTQYF.

The chain couples TRBV7-9 to TRBJ1-6; D ambiguous. Germline lookup yields CDR1 SEHNR and CDR2 FQNEAQ (reference sequence). There are 14 residues in the CDR3. Trimming removed 1 base at V and 14 bases at J, with 15 bases between. CDR3 protein: CASSLGTAGDTLHF. In DNA, the CDR3 is TGTGCCAGCAGCTTAGGCACGGCCGGTGATACCCTCCACTTT.

CDR3 sequence reads: CASSLISYEQYF. For the CDR3, the DNA is TGTGCCAGCAGCTTGATTAGCTACGAGCAGTACTTC. The gene calls are TRBV7-9 and TRBJ2-7, with D unclear. Germline V gene lookup returns CDR1 SEHNR and CDR2 FQNEAQ (reference sequence). CDR3 length: 12 residues. The V end was cut by 3 bases, the J end by 3 bases, with 6 bases between.

The chain links TRBV19 to TRBJ2-1, with 11 bases fitting TRBD2. The germline CDR1 and CDR2 sequences are LNHDA and SQIVND (reference sequence). Unmatched junction bases numbered 11, after V lost 8 bases and J lost 8 bases. CDR3 size: 15 residues. CDR3 amino acids: CASEALAGGTHEQFF. CDR3 DNA sequence: TGTGCCAGTGAGGCTCTAGCGGGAGGAACCCATGAGCAGTTCTTC.

The chain uses TRBV24-1 and TRBJ2-5; weak D call: TRBD1 (6 bases). The CDR3 length is 13 residues. The germline V gene encodes CDR1 KGHDR and CDR2 SFDVKD. V lost 4 bases and J 5 bases, leaving 10 bases between the germline ends. The CDR3 loop reads CATSDGQRETQYF. The CDR3 nucleotides read TGTGCCACCAGTGACGGACAGCGGGAGACCCAGTACTTC.

This chain connects TRBV28 to TRBJ1-2, with D perhaps matching TRBD1 (6 bases). V was trimmed by 2 bases and J by 4 bases, leaving 14 bases between them. The CDR3 totals 15 residues. Germline lookup yields CDR1 MDHEN and CDR2 SYDVKM. CDR3 nucleotides: TGTGCCAGCAGTTTAGTGGCAGGGGACCCCTATGGCTACACCTTC. Translating it yields CASSLVAGDPYGYTF.

This chain joins TRBV7-2 and TRBJ2-7, with D possibly matching TRBD1 (5 bases). Germline CDR1 reads SGHTA; CDR2 reads FQGNSA. Trimming removed 2 bases from V and 6 bases from J, with 11 bases in between. The CDR3 is 13 amino acids. The CDR3 loop is CASSLQGYGEQYF. The CDR3 DNA follows: TGTGCCAGCAGCTTACAGGGATACGGCGAGCAGTACTTC.

The chain is built from TRBV18 and TRBJ1-4, with 8 bases lining up with TRBD1. Germline CDR1 and CDR2: KGHSH and LQKENI. The V and J ends lost 4 bases and 5 bases, in that order; junction bases with no gene match: 3. The CDR3 sequence is 14 residues long. For the CDR3, the DNA is TGTGCCAGCTCACGGGACAGGCTAAATGAAAAACTGTTTTTT. Translated, it gives CASSRDRLNEKLFF. Filled out from reference TRBV18 and TRBJ1-4, the complete variable domain reads NAGVMQNPRHLVRRRGQEARLRCSPMKGHSHVYWYRQLPEEGLKFMVYLQKENIIDESGMPKERFSAEFPKEGPSILRIQQVVRGDSAAYFCASSRDRLNEKLFFGSGTQLSVL.

V gene TRBV5-3 combines with J gene TRBJ2-2; tentatively, D is TRBD1 (5 bases). TRBV5-3 is an ORF for which the function is uncertain. The CDR3 runs to 17 residues. V lost 0 bases and J 0 bases, leaving 12 bases between the germline ends. This CDR3 reads CARSLGGAGSNTGELFF. For the CDR3, the DNA is TGTGCCAGAAGCTTGGGGGGCGCCGGATCGAACACCGGGGAGCTGTTTTTT.

V is TRBV2 and J is TRBJ1-1; the match to TRBD1 covers 10 bases. The length of the CDR3 is 16 residues. The germline V gene encodes CDR1 SNHLY and CDR2 FYNNEI. The ends lost 4 bases at V and 8 bases at J; junction bases unmatched: 13. CDR3 sequence: CASSGLIGQGDPEAFF. The CDR3, as DNA: TGTGCCAGCAGTGGACTTATCGGACAGGGGGACCCCGAAGCTTTCTTT.

The V gene is TRBV15, the J gene TRBJ2-5; unclear D gene. The CDR3 consists of 16 residues. Germline CDR1 LNHNV, CDR2 YYDKDF (reference sequence). Trimming stripped 3 bases from V and 7 bases from J, with 21 bases between. CDR3 nucleotides: TGTGCCACCAGCAGCCGAGATGGTTGGCAGGTCGGGACCCAGTACTTC. Translation gives CATSSRDGWQVGTQYF.

This clone occurred a few times. The chain is built from TRBV5-1 and TRBJ1-2; D is uncertain. CDR3 length: 14 amino acids. Germline CDR1 reads SGHRS; CDR2 reads YFSETQ. V was trimmed by 4 bases and J by 0 bases, leaving 10 bases between them. Written as DNA, the CDR3 is TGCGCCAGCAGCCCCGCGCAGACTAACTATGGCTACACCTTC. Its translation: CASSPAQTNYGYTF.

The CDR3 DNA is TGTGCCAGCAGCCGACTAGCGGGGGGGCCTGGTGAGCAGTTCTTC. Its protein is CASSRLAGGPGEQFF. The rearrangement joins TRBV3-1 (or the pseudogene TRBV3-2) to TRBJ2-1; 14 bases match TRBD2. The germline CDR1 and CDR2 sequences are LGHDT and YNNKEL (reference sequence). V shed 4 bases and J 9 bases; nucleotides not matched to a gene: 5. This CDR3 contains 15 residues.

The chain is built from TRBV2 and TRBJ1-2; D is unclear. Trimming shortened V by 8 bases and J by 1 base, and 11 bases separated the two germline ends. The germline CDR1 and CDR2 sequences are SNHLY and FYNNEI. This CDR3 is built from 13 residues. The CDR3 loop is CASPGGLNYGYTF. The CDR3 nucleotides read TGTGCCAGCCCCGGTGGGCTTAACTATGGCTACACCTTC.

A few counts support this clone. V and J are TRBV9 and TRBJ1-2; weak D call: TRBD1 (6 bases). The CDR3 runs 11 residues. Germline V gene sequence: CDR1 SGDLS, CDR2 YYNGEE. V was shortened by 4 bases and J by 11 bases, with 12 bases between the two germline ends. CDR3 sequence: CASSSRQAYTF. The CDR3 DNA reads TGTGCCAGCAGCTCCCGACAGGCTTACACCTTC.

This clone came up once. This chain joins TRBV7-8 and TRBJ2-5, with no clear D. Germline-derived CDR1 and CDR2 are SGHVS and FQNEAQ. Trimming removed 5 bases at V and 5 bases at J, with 12 bases between. The CDR3 loop spans 13 amino acids. CDR3 amino acids: CASSLSVGETQYF. The CDR3 DNA follows: TGTGCCAGCAGCCTATCCGTTGGCGAGACCCAGTACTTC.

This clone showed up just once. The chain uses TRBV5-1 and TRBJ2-5; the D gene is possibly TRBD1 (6 bases). The CDR3 sequence is 14 residues long. The ends were cut back, 2 bases at V and 1 base at J, with 9 bases in the middle. The germline V gene encodes CDR1 SGHRS and CDR2 YFSETQ. The CDR3 spells CASSLGQSQETQYF. Here the CDR3 DNA reads TGCGCCAGCAGCTTAGGACAGAGCCAAGAGACCCAGTACTTC. Full variable domain (rest looked up from reference TRBV5-1 and TRBJ2-5): KAGVTQTPRYLIKTRGQQVTLSCSPISGHRSVSWYQQTPGQGLQFLFEYFSETQRNKGNFPGRFSGRQFSNSRSEMNVSTLELGDSALYLCASSLGQSQETQYFGPGTRLLVL.

The chain has TRBV3-1 (or the pseudogene TRBV3-2) and TRBJ2-5; no clear D. Trimming cost V 0 bases and J 5 bases, with 7 bases left between them. Germline loops: CDR1 LGHDT, CDR2 YNNKEL (reference sequence). The CDR3 extends over 13 amino acids. In DNA, the CDR3 is TGTGCCAGCAGCCAAGAACGTGGGGAGACCCAGTACTTC. Protein sequence: CASSQERGETQYF.

The chain has TRBV30 and TRBJ1-6; perhaps TRBD1 as D (5 bases). The CDR3 is 17 amino acids. V was pared by 3 bases and J by 5 bases, with 20 bases between. Germline CDR1 GTSNPN, CDR2 SVGIG (reference sequence). This chain's CDR3 is CAWSPKVGAKNNSPLHF. The CDR3 region has the DNA TGTGCCTGGAGCCCAAAGGTTGGGGCAAAAAATAATTCACCCCTCCACTTT. Full variable domain (missing parts from reference TRBV30 and TRBJ1-6): SQTIHQWPATLVQPVGSPLSLECTVEGTSNPNLYWYRQAAGRGLQLLFYSVGIGQISSEVPQNLSASRPQDRQFILSSKKLLLSDSGFYLCAWSPKVGAKNNSPLHFGNGTRLTVT.

The V call is TRBV30, the J call TRBJ2-7; 8 bases are shared with TRBD2. Per germline, CDR1 GTSNPN and CDR2 SVGIG (reference sequence). The CDR3 is 13 residues long. J was trimmed by 5 bases and V by 4 bases; bases with no gene match: 7. This CDR3 is CAWNSLAGHEQYF. In DNA, the CDR3 is TGTGCCTGGAACAGCCTAGCGGGCCACGAGCAGTACTTC.

This clone was counted a single time. The genes are TRBV2 and TRBJ2-2; 8 nucleotides match TRBD2. V lost 6 bases to trimming and J lost 1 base; unmatched junction nucleotides: 4. The length of the CDR3 is 15 residues. CDR1 is SNHLY and CDR2 is FYNNEI in the germline V gene. CDR3 sequence reads: CASRRLAQNTGELFF. The CDR3, as DNA: TGTGCCAGCAGGAGACTAGCGCAGAACACCGGGGAGCTGTTTTTT.

The CDR3 region is CAWRGQGRYNSPLHF. The CDR3 DNA reads TGTGCCTGGAGGGGACAGGGGAGGTATAATTCACCCCTCCACTTT. The chain combines TRBV30 with TRBJ1-6, with 10 bases aligning to TRBD1. With V trimmed by 3 bases and J by 4 bases, 3 bases remained unmatched. The CDR3 extends over 15 amino acids. The germline V gene encodes CDR1 GTSNPN and CDR2 SVGIG (reference sequence).